This T cell receptor (beta chain) was obtained from a study of read filtering for tumor transcriptome and immune sequencing. Study-level information: Patients were approximately 18 male and some 13 female, mean age roughly 70 years, range about 40 to 85.

Germline V gene sequence: CDR1 SEHNR, CDR2 FQNEAQ (reference sequence). This CDR3 is built from 13 residues. Study observations and caveats: IR-seq and RNA-seq agreed better without single-read clonotypes. Even smaller IR-seq throughput identified most shared clonotypes.

The library was built from around 400 ng RNA with molecular barcoded adaptors for alpha/delta and beta/gamma chains. MiXCR, applied by TCRdb to the reads, yields one record per CDR3 protein. The sample carries about 35,000 distinct CDR3 sequences, 14% recorded once. With regard to this clonotype: Its target is not known. Given a far larger clone just one base away, this is likely a sequencing read error.

The V and J genes are TRBV7-9 and TRBJ2-1; D possibly uses TRBD1 or TRBD2 (5 bases each). The sequencing input was a population of CD138-negative cells sorted from bone marrow. This clonotype was obtained from a donor at least 40 years old with multiple myeloma. The CDR3 region has the DNA TGCGCCAGCAGCTTGGCAGGGAGAAGTGTTTGGTTCTTC. Its protein product is CASSLAGRSVWFF.